This is a list of T cell receptor beta chains from one sample in a study of CD8 T cells in Susac syndrome. TCRdb called the immunoSEQ multiplex PCR reads again in MiXCR, with one record for every CDR3 protein. In the table there are roughly 86,000 distinct CDR3 sequences, around 96% of which are singletons. Material: CD8+ T cells from PBMCs. The source is a human donor with Susac syndrome. CDR3s include the opening cysteine and the closing phenylalanine or tryptophan. Fields, in order: D gene, V gene, clone size, J gene, CDR3 DNA, CDR3 protein. The D gene is left open where the match is weak. Where a row states a size, it is once, few, many or the class of an expanded clone; other rows omit it.

TRBD1,TRBV6-5,NA,TRBJ2-5,TGTGCCAGCAGTTACTCGATTACGACAGGGACACGCCAAGAGACCCAGTACTTC,CASSYSITTGTRQETQYF
TRBD2,TRBV5-4,NA,TRBJ2-5,TGTGCCAGCAGCTACTCCGGGGGGGCCGGGGAGACCCAGTACTTC,CASSYSGGAGETQYF
NA,TRBV27,NA,TRBJ2-5,TGTGCCAGCAGTTTAATGGGGACATCGACCAAGAGGGACCAGTACTTC,CASSLMGTSTKRDQYF
NA,TRBV20-1,NA,TRBJ2-5,TGCAGTGCTAGAGACTATATTTTCGGGGCGACCCAGTACTTC,CSARDYIFGATQYF
NA,TRBV3-1,NA,TRBJ1-2,TGTGCCAGCAGCCAAGAGGACAGAATGGATGGCTACACCTTC,CASSQEDRMDGYTF
TRBD1,TRBV6-6,NA,TRBJ1-1,TGTGCCAGCAGCATCGGACAGGAAGAAGCTTTCTTT,CASSIGQEEAFF
NA,TRBV18,NA,TRBJ1-1,TGTGCCAGCTCACCAATATTTCAGAAAGAAGCTTTCTTT,CASSPIFQKEAFF
NA,TRBV15,NA,TRBJ2-7,TGTGCCACCAGCGGGGGCCCCGGGCCCGAGCAGTACTTC,CATSGGPGPEQYF
NA,TRBV5-6,NA,TRBJ1-2,TGTGCCAGCAGCTTCAGGGGAAGGTTCTATGGCTACACCTTC,CASSFRGRFYGYTF
NA,TRBV5-4,NA,TRBJ1-1,TGTGCCAGCAGCTCGATGGGAATTACTGAAGCTTTCTTT,CASSSMGITEAFF
NA,TRBV25-1,NA,TRBJ1-1,TGTGCCAGCAGTGCTTTACCGTACACTGAAGCTTTCTTT,CASSALPYTEAFF
NA,TRBV29-1,NA,TRBJ2-1,TGCAGCGTTGAGCAGGGGAGTAGCTCCTACAATGAGCAGTTCTTC,CSVEQGSSSYNEQFF
NA,TRBV6-5,NA,TRBJ2-7,TGTGCCAGCAGTCTCTACGACCTGGACGAGCAGTACTTC,CASSLYDLDEQYF
NA,TRBV30,NA,TRBJ2-1,TGTGCCTGGAGGGGTAGCGGGCAGTTCTTC,CAWRGSGQFF
NA,TRBV9,NA,TRBJ1-2,TGTGCCAGCAGCGTAGAAAGCATGCAAGACTATGGCTACACCTTC,CASSVESMQDYGYTF
TRBD1,TRBV4-1,NA,TRBJ2-5,TGCGCCAGCAGCCAGGGGACAGGGGGTTCGGAGACCCAGTACTTC,CASSQGTGGSETQYF
TRBD1,TRBV20-1,NA,TRBJ2-7,TGCAGTGCACAGGGGCCGGTCTACGAGCAGTACTTC,CSAQGPVYEQYF
NA,TRBV12-3/TRBV12-4,NA,TRBJ1-2,TGTGCCAGCAGTCCGGGGGATGGCTACACCTTC,CASSPGDGYTF
TRBD1,TRBV9,NA,TRBJ2-1,TGTGCCAGCAGCTCTCAGGGACAGTCCTACAATGAGCAGTTCTTC,CASSSQGQSYNEQFF
TRBD1,TRBV9,NA,TRBJ2-1,TGTGCCAGCAGCGTAGCGGCAGGGACAGCCTACAATGAGCAGTTCTTC,CASSVAAGTAYNEQFF
NA,TRBV4-3,NA,TRBJ1-1,TGCGCCAGCAGCCATACAGGGAACACTGAAGCTTTCTTT,CASSHTGNTEAFF
TRBD2,TRBV12-3/TRBV12-4,NA,TRBJ2-1,TGTGCCAGCAGTCCAAGCGGGGGGAACTACAATGAGCAGTTCTTC,CASSPSGGNYNEQFF
TRBD1,TRBV4-1,NA,TRBJ2-3,TGCGCCAGCAGCCAAGATTTTATGCCCGGGACAGGGGGCAGAGATACGCAGTATTTT,CASSQDFMPGTGGRDTQYF
NA,TRBV30,NA,TRBJ1-1,TGTGCCTGGAGTGTCGGGGGCTGGACTGAAGCTTTCTTT,CAWSVGGWTEAFF
TRBD1,TRBV20-1,NA,TRBJ2-7,TGCAGTGCCAGGACAGGCTACGAGCAGTACTTC,CSARTGYEQYF
NA,TRBV7-8,NA,TRBJ2-5,TGTGCCAGCAGCTTAGCGCCCAGGGGAAAGGACCAAGAGACCCAGTACTTC,CASSLAPRGKDQETQYF
TRBD1,TRBV6-2/TRBV6-3,NA,TRBJ1-5,TGTGCCAGCAGTCCGGACAGGGCTAGCAATCAGCCCCAGCATTTT,CASSPDRASNQPQHF
NA,TRBV4-3,NA,TRBJ2-3,TGCGCCAGCAGCCAAGACCTTACGGGATACCCGGGGGGCACAGATACGCAGTATTTT,CASSQDLTGYPGGTDTQYF
NA,TRBV6-2/TRBV6-3,NA,TRBJ2-5,TGTGCCAGCACGGGGTGGGGGAGAGAGATGGAGACCCAGTACTTC,CASTGWGREMETQYF
NA,TRBV5-1,NA,TRBJ1-1,TGCGCCAGCAGCTTGGCAGGGTTAATGAACACTGAAGCTTTCTTT,CASSLAGLMNTEAFF
TRBD1,TRBV19,NA,TRBJ2-3,TGTGCAGTCGCATGGGACAGGGGCACAGATACGCAGTATTTT,CAVAWDRGTDTQYF
NA,TRBV30,once,TRBJ2-7,TGTGCCTGGACCCGGCTTCAGAGTTACGAGCAGTACTTC,CAWTRLQSYEQYF
TRBD1,TRBV20-1,NA,TRBJ1-1,TGCAGTGCCGCGGAGGGGGCGCGTACGAACACTGAAGCTTTCTTT,CSAAEGARTNTEAFF
TRBD1,TRBV6-5,NA,TRBJ1-5,TGTGCCAGCAGTTACGACAGGGTAAAGCCCCAGCATTTT,CASSYDRVKPQHF
NA,TRBV9,NA,TRBJ2-3,TGTGCCAGCAGCCATCCTACGGACGGAATCACAGATACGCAGTATTTT,CASSHPTDGITDTQYF
NA,TRBV14,NA,TRBJ2-7,TGTGCCAGCAGCCAAGTGGCCAAGCAGTACTTC,CASSQVAKQYF
NA,TRBV9,NA,TRBJ2-4,TGTGCCAGCAGCGTAGACAGGGCCGGTGTGAAAAACATTCAGTACTTC,CASSVDRAGVKNIQYF
TRBD1,TRBV27,NA,TRBJ1-6,TGTGCCAGCACTCCGACAGGGAACAATTCACCCCTCCACTTT,CASTPTGNNSPLHF
TRBD1,TRBV19,NA,TRBJ1-1,TGTGCCAGTAGTATGTGGACAGGGGGAATCGGGAACACTGAAGCTTTCTTT,CASSMWTGGIGNTEAFF